A single sample is the source of the 32 T cell receptor beta chains below, sequenced in a study of T cells in Graves' hyperthyroidism and ophthalmopathy. Amplified regions were TCR beta CDR3 sequences from RNA transcripts. Primed by the HTBI set, a first-round RT-PCR was run on the TCR CDR3. TCRdb passed the multiplex PCR reads through MiXCR, listing each CDR3 protein once. The table has 500,000 to 750,000 distinct CDR3 sequences, 13% to 15% seen once. The specimen was blood. These receptors were obtained from a young woman with Graves' ophthalmopathy.

The table lists this clonotype with many counts. This chain links TRBV10-3 with TRBJ2-7, with 9 bases aligning to TRBD1. The CDR3 has 17 residues. With V trimmed by 6 bases and J by 1 base, 13 bases remained unmatched. CDR1 ENHRY and CDR2 SYGVKD come from the germline V gene. The CDR3 DNA reads TGTGCCATCAGCGCCGGGACAGGGTTCGGGGAATCCTACGAGCAGTACTTC. Translating it yields CAISAGTGFGESYEQYF.

This clonotype was detected many times. V usage is TRBV6-1 and J usage is TRBJ2-3, with D possibly being TRBD2 (7 bases). CDR3 length equals 16 residues. Germline lookup yields CDR1 MNHNS and CDR2 SASEGT. V was clipped by 5 bases and J by 0 bases, with 15 bases between them. The CDR3 is CASSPGRGWSTDTQYF. In nucleotides, the CDR3 is TGTGCCAGCAGTCCGGGGAGGGGGTGGAGCACAGATACGCAGTATTTT.

This clonotype was seen at least ten times. This rearrangement joins TRBV6-1 to TRBJ1-1; 7 bases agree with TRBD1. Germline CDR1 is MNHNS and CDR2 is SASEGT. This CDR3 comprises 14 residues. Germline trimming cut 6 bases from V and 4 bases from J; bases unmatched to any gene: 8. CDR3 DNA: TGTGCCAGCAGGAAACCAGGGGGAGGCACTGAAGCTTTCTTT. This codes for CASRKPGGGTEAFF.

This clonotype was detected many times. The rearrangement uses TRBV20-1 and TRBJ2-7; TRBD2 might be the D (6 bases). Germline lookup yields CDR1 DFQATT and CDR2 SNEGSKA (reference sequence). Trimming stripped 0 bases from V and 1 base from J, with 13 bases between. This CDR3 comprises 15 residues. As DNA, the CDR3 is TGCAGTGCTAGAGATTTAACGGGAGAATCCTACGAGCAGTACTTC. Amino acid sequence: CSARDLTGESYEQYF.

This clonotype has ten or more counts. The chain uses TRBV28 and TRBJ2-7, with TRBD2 as a possible D gene (6 bases). The CDR3 sequence is 16 residues long. Between the trimmed V and J ends, which lost 1 base and 0 bases, there was a span of 13 bases. Germline loops: CDR1 MDHEN, CDR2 SYDVKM. The DNA of the CDR3 is TGTGCCAGCAGTTTATACTTTAGCGGTCCCTCCTACGAGCAGTACTTC. Translation: CASSLYFSGPSYEQYF.

The table lists this clonotype with a few counts. The J gene is TRBJ1-6, the V gene TRBV6-9, with 8 bases that match TRBD1. The CDR3 length is 14 residues. J lost 7 bases, V lost 3 bases, and 2 bases had no gene match. The germline V gene encodes CDR1 MNHGY and CDR2 SVAAGI. In nucleotides, the CDR3 is TGTGCCAGCAGTTACAGGGGGCGGAATTCACCCCTCCACTTT. Encoded protein: CASSYRGRNSPLHF.

In its sample, this clonotype was seen many times. V gene TRBV10-2 combines with J gene TRBJ2-7; maybe TRBD2 (5 bases). Trimming cost V 0 bases and J 3 bases, with 12 bases left between them. The CDR3 length is 15 residues. Germline values: CDR1 WSHSY, CDR2 SAAADI. CDR3 in amino acids: CASSESTLAGYEQYF. The CDR3 DNA sequence: TGCGCCAGCAGTGAGTCGACACTTGCGGGCTACGAGCAGTACTTC.

The chain uses TRBV7-2 and TRBJ2-7, with TRBD2 matching over 14 bases. V trimming: 2 bases; J trimming: 2 bases; junction bases outside the gene matches: 2. The CDR3 runs 16 residues. From germline, CDR1 is SGHTA and CDR2 FQGNSA. The CDR3 DNA sequence: TGTGCCAGCAGCTTAACGGGACTAGCGGGAGCCTACGAGCAGTACTTC. This sequence encodes CASSLTGLAGAYEQYF.

This rearrangement joins TRBV20-1 to TRBJ2-7, with 7 positions matching TRBD2. The CDR3 extends over 14 amino acids. Germline loops: CDR1 DFQATT, CDR2 SNEGSKA (reference sequence). The V and J ends lost 1 base and 2 bases, in that order; junction bases with no gene match: 5. The CDR3 region has the DNA TGCAGTGCTAGAGGTCCGGCGGGAGCCTACGAGCAGTACTTC. As protein: CSARGPAGAYEQYF.

This clonotype was recorded many times. The V and J genes are TRBV7-6 and TRBJ2-7; 8 bases align to TRBD1. Germline CDR1 is SGHVS and CDR2 is FNYEAQ. This CDR3 spans 14 amino acids. The trim removed 5 bases at V and 4 bases at J, leaving 7 bases unmatched. The CDR3 DNA reads as TGTGCCAGCAGCCCTCGGGACAGGATTTACGAGCAGTACTTC. Translation gives CASSPRDRIYEQYF.

This clonotype was detected many times. The V gene is TRBV28, the J gene TRBJ2-5, with 7 bases fitting TRBD1. The CDR3 runs 20 residues. Germline V CDR1 and CDR2: MDHEN, SYDVKM. V gave up 6 bases and J gave up 0 bases; unmatched junction bases: 22. CDR3: CASRAYLSEEGAWYQETQYF. The CDR3 region has the DNA TGTGCCAGCAGGGCTTATTTATCCGAAGAGGGGGCCTGGTACCAAGAGACCCAGTACTTC.

The sample holds many counts of this clonotype. The J gene is TRBJ2-1, the V gene TRBV10-3; D might be TRBD2 (6 bases). Germline CDR1 reads ENHRY; CDR2 reads SYGVKD. The ends were cut back, 4 bases at V and 4 bases at J, with 14 bases in the middle. This CDR3 contains 15 residues. The CDR3 DNA reads TGTGCCATCAGTGTCACAGCGGGTACTTACAATGAGCAGTTCTTC. This codes for CAISVTAGTYNEQFF.

A few counts support this clonotype. The DNA for the CDR3 is TGTGCCAGCAGCTTGGGAGGGGAGGAAGCTTTCTTT. Its translation: CASSLGGEEAFF. V gene TRBV3-1 combines with J gene TRBJ1-1, with TRBD1 as a possible D gene (5 bases). V was trimmed by 5 bases and J by 8 bases, leaving 12 bases between them. Germline lookup yields CDR1 LGHDT and CDR2 YNNKEL (reference sequence). CDR3 length: 12 amino acids.

This rearrangement joins TRBV6-1 to TRBJ2-7; D call uncertain. The CDR3 totals 13 residues. V was trimmed by 8 bases and J by 3 bases, leaving 14 bases between them. Germline CDR1 and CDR2: MNHNS and SASEGT. In DNA, the CDR3 is TGTGCCAGCTCACCAGCAGAATACTACGAGCAGTACTTC. Translated: CASSPAEYYEQYF.

Many counts were recorded for this clonotype. The chain couples TRBV11-1 to TRBJ2-7; 10 bases line up with TRBD1. Germline V gene lookup returns CDR1 SGHAT and CDR2 FQDESV (reference sequence). The CDR3 extends over 15 amino acids. V was pared by 2 bases and J by 3 bases, with 4 bases of the junction left unmatched. As DNA, the CDR3 is TGTGCCAGCAGCTTATCGACAGGGGGCATCTACGAGCAGTACTTC. It specifies CASSLSTGGIYEQYF.

This clonotype was recorded at least ten times. The chain recombines TRBV11-2 with TRBJ2-3; 10 bases align to TRBD2. CDR3 size: 17 residues. In germline, CDR1 is SGHAT, CDR2 FQNNGV. Losses at the gene ends were 5 bases for V and 3 bases for J; bases not matched to a gene: 11. CDR3 coding DNA: TGTGCCAGCAGCCCCTCGCTAGCGGGAGTGAAGACAGATACGCAGTATTTT. As protein: CASSPSLAGVKTDTQYF.

In its sample, this clonotype was seen many times. The chain couples TRBV5-1 to TRBJ2-7; 13 nucleotides match TRBD2. Trimming took 4 bases from V and 0 from J; bases not matched to a gene: 10. Germline V gene sequence: CDR1 SGHRS, CDR2 YFSETQ. The CDR3 is 18 amino acids. In DNA, the CDR3 is TGCGCCAGCAGCCGAACCGGGACTAGCGGGGAGAGCTCCTACGAGCAGTACTTC. It encodes CASSRTGTSGESSYEQYF.

This clonotype was seen ten or more times. The genes are TRBV6-1 and TRBJ2-7, with TRBD2 matching 10 bases. Germline values: CDR1 MNHNS, CDR2 SASEGT. J lost 1 base, V lost 2 bases, and 11 bases had no gene match. There are 18 residues in the CDR3. The CDR3 spells CASSEPGLADLGSYEQYF. The CDR3 region has the DNA TGTGCCAGCAGTGAACCAGGACTAGCGGATTTGGGTTCCTACGAGCAGTACTTC.

In this sample, this clonotype turned up many times. V and J are TRBV20-1 and TRBJ2-7; possibly TRBD1 for D (6 bases). Germline loops: CDR1 DFQATT, CDR2 SNEGSKA (reference sequence). CDR3 length equals 12 residues. The DNA for the CDR3 is TGCAGCGCAGGGGCCGTCCCCGCCGAGCAGTACTTC. The encoded protein is CSAGAVPAEQYF.

This clonotype was observed many times. The chain combines TRBV7-2 with TRBJ2-7, with a possible D match to TRBD2 (6 bases). V shed 3 bases and J shed 2 bases, with 11 bases lying between them. The CDR3 consists of 14 residues. Germline CDR1 is SGHTA and CDR2 is FQGNSA. CDR3 in DNA: TGTGCCAGCAGCTTGGCGGAGGGGACCTACGAGCAGTACTTC. This translates into CASSLAEGTYEQYF.

Ten or more counts support this clonotype. The rearrangement joins TRBV12-3 or TRBV12-4 to TRBJ2-1, with TRBD2 matching 7 bases. V was clipped by 8 bases and J by 7 bases; unmatched bases: 11. The CDR3 loop spans 14 amino acids. CDR3 protein: CASVRLGGGNEQFF. The CDR3 DNA reads as TGTGCCAGCGTTCGGCTCGGGGGAGGGAATGAGCAGTTCTTC.

V gene TRBV2 combines with J gene TRBJ2-5; maybe TRBD2 (6 bases). The V and J ends lost 6 bases and 2 bases respectively, with 16 bases between them. CDR1 is SNHLY, CDR2 FYNNEI, per germline. The CDR3 covers 15 residues. The CDR3 bases are TGTGCCAGCAGGGACCGCGGAGGGCGGCAAGAGACCCAGTACTTC. Its translation is CASRDRGGRQETQYF.

This clonotype showed up many times. V usage is TRBV7-3 and J usage is TRBJ1-2, with TRBD1 matching 7 bases. Trimming cost V 5 bases and J 4 bases; bases outside gene matches: 10. The CDR3 runs to 15 residues. CDR1 and CDR2 from the germline V gene are SGHTA and FQGTGA. CDR3 in DNA: TGTGCCAGCAGCCCAGGGCCAGGGGGAGGCTATGGCTACACCTTC. It encodes CASSPGPGGGYGYTF.

The chain carries TRBV7-2 and TRBJ2-7; the match to TRBD2 covers 13 bases. Germline loops: CDR1 SGHTA, CDR2 FQGNSA. The CDR3 spans 15 residues. With V trimmed by 1 base and J by 4 bases, 1 base remained unmatched. The CDR3 sequence: CASSLELAGGYEQYF. DNA of the CDR3: TGTGCCAGCAGCTTAGAACTAGCGGGAGGGTACGAGCAGTACTTC.

This rearrangement joins TRBV7-9 to TRBJ2-7, with a possible D match to TRBD2 (5 bases). CDR1 and CDR2 from the germline V gene are SEHNR and FQNEAQ (reference sequence). Trimming cost V 3 bases and J 0 bases, with 12 bases left between them. The length of the CDR3 is 15 residues. CDR3 amino acids: CASSFPTINSYEQYF. The DNA for the CDR3 is TGTGCCAGCAGCTTCCCGACTATAAACTCCTACGAGCAGTACTTC.

This clonotype came up many times. The V gene is TRBV6-1, the J gene TRBJ1-1, with 9 bases identical to TRBD1. Germline V CDR1 and CDR2: MNHNS, SASEGT. Trimming took 7 bases from V and 8 from J; bases not matched to a gene: 8. The CDR3 contains 13 residues. CDR3 loop: CASTGTGSQEAFF. The CDR3 DNA follows: TGTGCCAGCACCGGGACAGGGTCTCAAGAAGCTTTCTTT.

This clonotype has ten or more counts. The chain is built from TRBV12-3 or TRBV12-4 and TRBJ2-1; 7 bases align to TRBD1. The J segment lost 4 bases and the V segment lost 4 bases, leaving 4 bases of the junction unmatched. This CDR3 is built from 14 residues. This CDR3 reads CASSSMTGYNEQFF. CDR3 DNA: TGTGCCAGCAGTTCCATGACAGGGTACAATGAGCAGTTCTTC.

The rearrangement links TRBV7-6 to TRBJ2-1, with 10 bases matching TRBD2. This CDR3 has 18 residues. The germline gives CDR1 SGHVS, CDR2 FNYEAQ. With 0 bases clipped from V and 6 bases from J, the junction kept 11 bases outside the gene matches. CDR3 sequence (DNA): TGTGCCAGCAGCTTAGCCCCGCCCAGGACTAGCGGTATCAATGAGCAGTTCTTC. It yields the protein CASSLAPPRTSGINEQFF.

This clonotype was detected many times. This chain connects TRBV12-3 or TRBV12-4 to TRBJ2-1; D might be TRBD1 (6 bases). The V gene lost 3 bases and the J gene lost 3 bases, with 15 bases spanning the gap. The CDR3 has 16 residues. The CDR3 reads CASSFSTGSGYNEQFF. For the CDR3, the DNA is TGTGCCAGCAGTTTCTCCACAGGGAGCGGCTACAATGAGCAGTTCTTC.

The table lists this clonotype with a few counts. V gene TRBV19 combines with J gene TRBJ1-5, with D possibly matching TRBD1 (6 bases). The CDR3 contains 16 residues. Trimming cost V 3 bases and J 3 bases, with 15 bases left between them. From germline, CDR1 is LNHDA and CDR2 SQIVND (reference sequence). The DNA of the CDR3 is TGTGCCAGTAGTATGCCACAGGGTGGTAACAATCAGCCCCAGCATTTT. Protein sequence: CASSMPQGGNNQPQHF. The complete variable domain, with remaining parts taken from reference TRBV19 and TRBJ1-5, reads DGGITQSPKYLFRKEGQNVTLSCEQNLNHDAMYWYRQDPGQGLRLIYYSQIVNDFQKGDIAEGYSVSREKKESFPLTVTSAQKNPTAFYLCASSMPQGGNNQPQHFGDGTRLSIL.

This clonotype was observed at least ten times. This sequence joins TRBV30 and TRBJ1-1, with no clear D. V was clipped by 7 bases and J by 4 bases, with 16 bases between them. The germline gives CDR1 GTSNPN, CDR2 SVGIG (reference sequence). This CDR3 is 13 amino acids long. The CDR3 nucleotides are TGTGCCTTGCAGGTTAGAGGTGGCACTGAAGCTTTCTTT. This translates into CALQVRGGTEAFF.

The table lists this clonotype with a few counts. V and J are TRBV4-1 and TRBJ1-1, with TRBD1 as a possible D gene (5 bases). This CDR3 has 16 amino acids. Trimming took off 2 bases at V and 0 bases at J, with 13 bases between the two ends. In germline, CDR1 is MGHRA, CDR2 YSYEKL. CDR3 in amino acids: CASSQRGRYMNTEAFF. DNA of the CDR3: TGCGCCAGCAGCCAACGGGGACGGTACATGAACACTGAAGCTTTCTTT.